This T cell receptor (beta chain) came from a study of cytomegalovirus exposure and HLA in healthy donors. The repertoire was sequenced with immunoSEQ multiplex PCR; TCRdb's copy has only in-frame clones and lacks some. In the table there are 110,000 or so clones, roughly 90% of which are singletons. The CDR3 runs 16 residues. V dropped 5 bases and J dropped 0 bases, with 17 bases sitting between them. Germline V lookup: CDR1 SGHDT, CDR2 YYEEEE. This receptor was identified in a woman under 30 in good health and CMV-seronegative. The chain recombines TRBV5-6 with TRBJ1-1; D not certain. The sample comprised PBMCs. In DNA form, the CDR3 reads TGTGCCAGCAGTCCCCGACGCGGCAGAATGAACACTGAAGCTTTCTTT. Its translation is CASSPRRGRMNTEAFF. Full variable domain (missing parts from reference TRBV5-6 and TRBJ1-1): DAGVTQSPTHLIKTRGQQVTLRCSPKSGHDTVSWYQQALGQGPQFIFQYYEEEERQRGNFPDRFSGHQFPNYSSELNVNALLLGDSALYLCASSPRRGRMNTEAFFGQGTRLTVV.